This TCR beta chain was identified during a study of human CD8 memory T cell subsets. Whole-study results and caveats: Similarly high diversity marked stem-like memory and precursor exhausted T cells, unlike effector memory cells. Sequencing was confined to T cell receptor beta chains in the study.

UMI-labeled 5' RACE was the method by which TCR beta libraries were made. Original processing methods: Across the sequenced material, each individual TCR beta library was found to contain somewhere between about 2,900 and 18,000 functional CDR3 beta clonotypes. TCRdb re-called the 5' RACE reads, yielding one record per CDR3 amino acid sequence without DNA. TCRdb, rather than the study authors, made the V and J calls. This sample contains approximately 5,700 distinct CDR3 sequences. Germline loops: CDR1 MDHEN, CDR2 SYDVKM. The CDR3 contains 12 residues. A word on this clonotype: Its specificity is unknown.

Negative magnetic selection enriched total CD8+ T cells. Material: CD8+ T cells from PBMCs. This chain links TRBV28 with TRBJ2-3; TCRdb reports TRBD2, a call that lacks DNA to check it against. The clonotype originates from a human donor in good health. The chain's CDR3 is CASLGETDTQYF.